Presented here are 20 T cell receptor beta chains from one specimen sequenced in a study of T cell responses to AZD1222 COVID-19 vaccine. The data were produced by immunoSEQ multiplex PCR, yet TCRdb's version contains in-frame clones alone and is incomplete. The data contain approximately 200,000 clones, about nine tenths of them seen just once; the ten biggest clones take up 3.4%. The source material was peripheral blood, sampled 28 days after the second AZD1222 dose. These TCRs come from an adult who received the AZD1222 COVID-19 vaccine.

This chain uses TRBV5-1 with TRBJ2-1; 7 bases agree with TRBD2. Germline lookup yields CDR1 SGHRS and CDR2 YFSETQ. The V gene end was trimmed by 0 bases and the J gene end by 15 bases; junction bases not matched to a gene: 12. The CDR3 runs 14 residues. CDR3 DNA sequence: TGCGCCAGCAGCTTGGATGGTCCCCCGGGAGGACCGTTCTTC. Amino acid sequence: CASSLDGPPGGPFF.

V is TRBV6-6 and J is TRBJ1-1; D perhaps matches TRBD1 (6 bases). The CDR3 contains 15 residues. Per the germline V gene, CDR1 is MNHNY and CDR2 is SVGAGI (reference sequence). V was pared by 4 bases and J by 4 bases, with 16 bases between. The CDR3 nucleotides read TGTGCCAGCAGTTCCCAGGGGCAGGTGGGCACTGAAGCTTTCTTT. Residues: CASSSQGQVGTEAFF.

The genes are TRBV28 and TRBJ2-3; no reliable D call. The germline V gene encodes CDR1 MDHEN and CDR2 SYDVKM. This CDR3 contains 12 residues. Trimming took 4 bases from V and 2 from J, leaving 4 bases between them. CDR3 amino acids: CASSSPTDTQYF. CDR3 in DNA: TGTGCCAGCAGTTCCCCCACAGATACGCAGTATTTT.

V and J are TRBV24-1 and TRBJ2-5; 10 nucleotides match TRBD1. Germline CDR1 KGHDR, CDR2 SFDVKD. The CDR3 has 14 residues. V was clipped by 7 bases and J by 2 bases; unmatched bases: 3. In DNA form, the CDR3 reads TGTGCCACCAGCGACAGGGGGCAACAAGAGACCCAGTACTTC. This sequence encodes CATSDRGQQETQYF.

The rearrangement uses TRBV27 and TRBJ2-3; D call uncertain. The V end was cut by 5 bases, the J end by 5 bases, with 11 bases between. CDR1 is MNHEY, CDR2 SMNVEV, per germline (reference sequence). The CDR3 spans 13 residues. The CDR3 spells CASSPHDKDTQYF. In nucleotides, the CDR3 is TGTGCCAGCAGTCCCCATGATAAAGATACGCAGTATTTT.

CDR3 loop: CASSFRRDQPQHF. In DNA form, the CDR3 reads TGTGCCAGCAGTTTCCGGAGGGATCAGCCCCAGCATTTT. This rearrangement joins TRBV12-3 or TRBV12-4 to TRBJ1-5; D remains unclear. This CDR3 is 13 amino acids long. The V gene lost 3 bases and the J gene lost 5 bases, with 8 bases spanning the gap.

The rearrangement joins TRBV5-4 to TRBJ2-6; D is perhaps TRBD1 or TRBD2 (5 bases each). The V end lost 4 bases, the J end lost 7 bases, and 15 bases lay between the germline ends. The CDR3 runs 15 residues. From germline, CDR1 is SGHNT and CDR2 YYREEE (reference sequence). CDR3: CASSLAGTVANVLTF. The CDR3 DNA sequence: TGTGCCAGCAGCCTAGCCGGGACGGTAGCCAACGTCCTGACTTTC.

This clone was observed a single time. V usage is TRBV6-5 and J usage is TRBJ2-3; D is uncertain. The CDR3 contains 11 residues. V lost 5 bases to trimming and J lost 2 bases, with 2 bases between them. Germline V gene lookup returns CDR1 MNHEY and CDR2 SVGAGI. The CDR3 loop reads CASSTTDTQYF. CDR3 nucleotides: TGTGCCAGCAGTACCACAGATACGCAGTATTTT.

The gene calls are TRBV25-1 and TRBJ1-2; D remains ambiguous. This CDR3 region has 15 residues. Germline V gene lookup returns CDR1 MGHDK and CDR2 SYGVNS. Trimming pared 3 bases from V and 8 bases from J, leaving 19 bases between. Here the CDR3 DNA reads TGTGCCAGCAGTGACCCCGGACGGGCACTATTAGGCTACACCTTC. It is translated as CASSDPGRALLGYTF.

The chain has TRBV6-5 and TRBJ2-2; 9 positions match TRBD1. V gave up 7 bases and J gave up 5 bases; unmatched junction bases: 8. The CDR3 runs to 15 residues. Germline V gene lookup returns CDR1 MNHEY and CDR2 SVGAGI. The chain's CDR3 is CASTYGTGRTGELFF. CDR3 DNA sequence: TGTGCCAGCACCTATGGGACAGGGAGGACCGGGGAGCTGTTTTTT.

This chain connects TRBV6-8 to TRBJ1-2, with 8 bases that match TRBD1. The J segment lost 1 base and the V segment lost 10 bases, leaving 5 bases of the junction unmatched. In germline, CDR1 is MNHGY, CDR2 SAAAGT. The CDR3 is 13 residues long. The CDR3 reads CATPTGDNYGYTF. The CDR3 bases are TGTGCCACCCCGACAGGGGATAACTATGGCTACACCTTC.

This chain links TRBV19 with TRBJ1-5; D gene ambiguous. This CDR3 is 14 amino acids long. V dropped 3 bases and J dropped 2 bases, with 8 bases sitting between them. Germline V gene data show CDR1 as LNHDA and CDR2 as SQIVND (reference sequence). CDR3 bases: TGTGCCAGTAGTATCATGAGTGGCAATCAGCCCCAGCATTTT. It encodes CASSIMSGNQPQHF.

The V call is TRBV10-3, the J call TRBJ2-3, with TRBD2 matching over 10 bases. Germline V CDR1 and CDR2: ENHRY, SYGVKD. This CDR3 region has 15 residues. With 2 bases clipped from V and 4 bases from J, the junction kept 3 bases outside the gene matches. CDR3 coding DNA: TGTGCCATCAGTGAGCTAGCGGGAGATTCAGATACGCAGTATTTT. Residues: CAISELAGDSDTQYF.

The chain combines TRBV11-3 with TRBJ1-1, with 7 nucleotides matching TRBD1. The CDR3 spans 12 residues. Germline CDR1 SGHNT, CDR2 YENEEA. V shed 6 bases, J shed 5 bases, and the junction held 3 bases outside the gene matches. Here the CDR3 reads CASSRQGTEAFF. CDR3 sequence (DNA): TGTGCCAGCAGTAGACAGGGTACTGAAGCTTTCTTT.

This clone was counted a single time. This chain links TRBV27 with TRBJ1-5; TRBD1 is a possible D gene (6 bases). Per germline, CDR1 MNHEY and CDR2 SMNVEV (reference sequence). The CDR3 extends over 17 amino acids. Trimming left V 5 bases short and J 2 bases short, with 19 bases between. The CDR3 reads CASSTDRKKGGNQPQHF. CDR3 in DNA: TGTGCCAGCAGTACAGACAGGAAAAAAGGGGGCAATCAGCCCCAGCATTTT.

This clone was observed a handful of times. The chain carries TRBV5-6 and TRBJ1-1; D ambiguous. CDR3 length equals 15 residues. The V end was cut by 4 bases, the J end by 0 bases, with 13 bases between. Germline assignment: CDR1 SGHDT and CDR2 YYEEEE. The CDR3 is CASSRSPDVNTEAFF. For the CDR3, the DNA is TGTGCCAGCAGCCGTTCACCAGACGTGAACACTGAAGCTTTCTTT.

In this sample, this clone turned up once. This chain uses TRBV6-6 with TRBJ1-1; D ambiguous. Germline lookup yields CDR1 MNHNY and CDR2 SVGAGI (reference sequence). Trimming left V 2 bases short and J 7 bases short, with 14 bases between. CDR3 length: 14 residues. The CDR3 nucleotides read TGTGCCAGCAGTTACGAAAGGGTACGCGGTGAAGCTTTCTTT. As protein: CASSYERVRGEAFF.

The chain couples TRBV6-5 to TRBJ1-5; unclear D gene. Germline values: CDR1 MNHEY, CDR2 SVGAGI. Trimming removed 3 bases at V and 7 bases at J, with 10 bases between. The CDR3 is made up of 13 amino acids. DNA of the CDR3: TGTGCCAGCAGTTATGGAGGGCGGCAGCCCCAGCATTTT. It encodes CASSYGGRQPQHF.

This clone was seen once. This CDR3 is CASSPKDRAWGTGELFF. In DNA, the CDR3 is TGTGCCAGCTCACCGAAGGACAGGGCCTGGGGCACCGGGGAGCTGTTTTTT. The rearrangement links TRBV18 to TRBJ2-2, with TRBD1 matching 8 bases. The CDR3 has 17 residues. V trimming: 3 bases; J trimming: 4 bases; junction bases outside the gene matches: 10. Germline V gives CDR1 KGHSH, CDR2 LQKENI.

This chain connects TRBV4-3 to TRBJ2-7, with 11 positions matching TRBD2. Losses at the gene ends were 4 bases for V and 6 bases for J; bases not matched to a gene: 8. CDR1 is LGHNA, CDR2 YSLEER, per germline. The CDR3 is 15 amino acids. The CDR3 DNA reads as TGCGCCAGCAGCCGAGGGACTAGCGGAACCTCCGAGCAGTACTTC. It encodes CASSRGTSGTSEQYF.